The rows below give T cell receptor beta chains drawn from one sample of a study of blood T cell repertoires in COVID-19. TCRdb's table, derived via immunoSEQ multiplex PCR, lists solely in-frame clones and lacks some. The profile covers about 120,000 clones, with 85% to 90% appearing a single time and about 2% taken by the ten largest. Sequencing used peripheral blood. The source is a woman between 45 and 65 years old with acute or convalescent COVID-19. Each CDR3 is given with its conserved first and last residue. D genes are given only for firm matches. The size entry is marked missing in some rows and otherwise reads once, few, many or a size class.

clone size: NA; V gene: TRBV21-1; D gene: NA; J gene: TRBJ1-4; CDR3 DNA: TGTGCCAGCAGCAAAGCGGGCAGGATAAATGAAAAACTGTTTTTT; CDR3 protein: CASSKAGRINEKLFF
clone size: NA; V gene: TRBV18; D gene: NA; J gene: TRBJ2-5; CDR3 DNA: TGTGCCAGCTCACCGACGGCGGGATCAGGGGAGACCCAGTACTTC; CDR3 protein: CASSPTAGSGETQYF
clone size: NA; V gene: TRBV11-1; D gene: NA; J gene: TRBJ1-3; CDR3 DNA: TGTGCCAGCACTCGTTCCACCGGGAGCTCTGGAAACACCATATATTTT; CDR3 protein: CASTRSTGSSGNTIYF
clone size: NA; V gene: TRBV2; D gene: TRBD2; J gene: TRBJ2-2; CDR3 DNA: TGTGCCAGCCGAACGGGGGGGGCCGACACCGGGGAGCTGTTTTTT; CDR3 protein: CASRTGGADTGELFF
clone size: NA; V gene: TRBV7-2; D gene: TRBD1; J gene: TRBJ1-1; CDR3 DNA: TGTGCCAGCAGCTTACAACAGGGGTGGGTTGCTGAAGCTTTCTTT; CDR3 protein: CASSLQQGWVAEAFF
clone size: NA; V gene: TRBV18; D gene: NA; J gene: TRBJ2-1; CDR3 DNA: TGTGCCAGCTCTCTCAAGATGAAAGCTCACAATGAGCAGTTCTTC; CDR3 protein: CASSLKMKAHNEQFF
clone size: NA; V gene: TRBV18; D gene: NA; J gene: TRBJ2-2; CDR3 DNA: TGTGCCAGCTCACCACCGACGGGAGCCCCCACCGGGGAGCTGTTTTTT; CDR3 protein: CASSPPTGAPTGELFF
clone size: NA; V gene: TRBV24-1; D gene: NA; J gene: TRBJ1-2; CDR3 DNA: TGTGCCACCAGTGAGGCCAGCGGAAACTATGGCTACACCTTC; CDR3 protein: CATSEASGNYGYTF
clone size: NA; V gene: TRBV29-1; D gene: NA; J gene: TRBJ1-5; CDR3 DNA: TGCAGCGTTGTAGGGGCCAGCAATCAGCCCCAGCATTTT; CDR3 protein: CSVVGASNQPQHF
clone size: NA; V gene: TRBV3-1/TRBV3-2; D gene: TRBD2; J gene: TRBJ2-1; CDR3 DNA: TGTGCCAGCAGCCAAGCGTTTTGGACTAGCGGGGACAATGAGCAGTTCTTC; CDR3 protein: CASSQAFWTSGDNEQFF
clone size: NA; V gene: TRBV30; D gene: NA; J gene: TRBJ1-1; CDR3 DNA: TGTGCCTGGAGTGACCCAGGAGAAGCTTTCTTT; CDR3 protein: CAWSDPGEAFF
clone size: NA; V gene: TRBV9; D gene: NA; J gene: TRBJ1-6; CDR3 DNA: TGTGCCAGCAGCGTTGCGCCGGAGGACTCACCCCTCCACTTT; CDR3 protein: CASSVAPEDSPLHF
clone size: once; V gene: TRBV11-3; D gene: NA; J gene: TRBJ2-1; CDR3 DNA: TGTGCCAGCAGCTTAGGTAGCCGCCGCTACAATGAGCAGTTCTTC; CDR3 protein: CASSLGSRRYNEQFF
clone size: NA; V gene: TRBV7-2; D gene: NA; J gene: TRBJ1-5; CDR3 DNA: TGTGCCAGCAGCTCCTCAGGGAATAGCAATCAGCCCCAGCATTTT; CDR3 protein: CASSSSGNSNQPQHF
clone size: NA; V gene: TRBV3-1/TRBV3-2; D gene: TRBD2; J gene: TRBJ2-7; CDR3 DNA: TGTGCCAGCAGCCCGCCCGGGGTAGCGGGGTTCTACGAGCAGTACTTC; CDR3 protein: CASSPPGVAGFYEQYF
clone size: few; V gene: TRBV9; D gene: TRBD1; J gene: TRBJ1-2; CDR3 DNA: TGTGCCAGCAGCGCCCCTGCTGTGGGACAGGGGGAATTTTATGGCTACACCTTC; CDR3 protein: CASSAPAVGQGEFYGYTF
clone size: few; V gene: TRBV7-9; D gene: TRBD2; J gene: TRBJ2-1; CDR3 DNA: TGTGCCAGCAGCATTAGCGGGGGGGCGAACAATGAGCAGTTCTTC; CDR3 protein: CASSISGGANNEQFF
clone size: NA; V gene: TRBV7-9; D gene: NA; J gene: TRBJ2-5; CDR3 DNA: TGTGCCAGCAGCTTATCTACGGAGACCCAGTACTTC; CDR3 protein: CASSLSTETQYF
clone size: NA; V gene: TRBV29-1; D gene: NA; J gene: TRBJ1-4; CDR3 DNA: TGCAGCGTTGCCAGGGCAACTAATGAAAAACTGTTTTTT; CDR3 protein: CSVARATNEKLFF
clone size: NA; V gene: TRBV10-3; D gene: TRBD1; J gene: TRBJ1-2; CDR3 DNA: TGTGCCATCAGTGAGAGGGGGCAGGTTAACTATGGCTACACCTTC; CDR3 protein: CAISERGQVNYGYTF
clone size: NA; V gene: TRBV19; D gene: NA; J gene: TRBJ2-2; CDR3 DNA: TGTGCCAGTATGGACAGTAACACCGGGGAGCTGTTTTTT; CDR3 protein: CASMDSNTGELFF
clone size: NA; V gene: TRBV11-2; D gene: NA; J gene: TRBJ2-3; CDR3 DNA: TGTGCCAGCAGCTTAGGGACAAACACAGATACGCAGTATTTT; CDR3 protein: CASSLGTNTDTQYF
clone size: NA; V gene: TRBV29-1; D gene: TRBD1; J gene: TRBJ2-1; CDR3 DNA: TGCAGCGTTTTCGGGACAGTGGGTGACAATGAGCAGTTCTTC; CDR3 protein: CSVFGTVGDNEQFF
clone size: few; V gene: TRBV29-1; D gene: NA; J gene: TRBJ1-4; CDR3 DNA: TGCAGCGCTGGGGAGGAGGAAAAACTGTTTTTT; CDR3 protein: CSAGEEEKLFF
clone size: NA; V gene: TRBV6-6; D gene: TRBD1; J gene: TRBJ1-5; CDR3 DNA: TGTGCCAGCAGTTACTTGATGAGACAGGGGCCCCAGCATTTT; CDR3 protein: CASSYLMRQGPQHF
clone size: few; V gene: TRBV7-9; D gene: NA; J gene: TRBJ1-5; CDR3 DNA: TGTGCCAGCAGCTCCCCAAATCAGCCCCAGCATTTT; CDR3 protein: CASSSPNQPQHF
clone size: NA; V gene: TRBV9; D gene: TRBD1; J gene: TRBJ1-5; CDR3 DNA: TGTGCCAGCAGCGTAGGGCAGGGGGCGCCCCAGCATTTT; CDR3 protein: CASSVGQGAPQHF
clone size: few; V gene: TRBV11-2; D gene: NA; J gene: TRBJ1-5; CDR3 DNA: TGTGCCAGCAGCCAACAGGGAAATCAGCCCCAGCATTTT; CDR3 protein: CASSQQGNQPQHF
clone size: NA; V gene: TRBV5-1; D gene: NA; J gene: TRBJ1-6; CDR3 DNA: TGCGCCAGCAGCTTGGGTACCTATAATTCACCCCTCCACTTT; CDR3 protein: CASSLGTYNSPLHF
clone size: NA; V gene: TRBV4-1; D gene: NA; J gene: TRBJ2-4; CDR3 DNA: TGCGCCAGCAGCCCGACAGCGGCCAAAAACATTCAGTACTTC; CDR3 protein: CASSPTAAKNIQYF
clone size: NA; V gene: TRBV6-5; D gene: NA; J gene: TRBJ1-2; CDR3 DNA: TGTGCCAGCAGGTCGACGGGGGGAGGCTATGGCTACACCTTC; CDR3 protein: CASRSTGGGYGYTF
clone size: NA; V gene: TRBV3-1/TRBV3-2; D gene: NA; J gene: TRBJ2-7; CDR3 DNA: TGTGCCAGCAGCCAAGATCTCATCACAGGAGCCTACGAGCAGTACTTC; CDR3 protein: CASSQDLITGAYEQYF